The entry that follows covers one T cell receptor (beta chain) sequence. One end of the junction does not line up with germline, which may come from a read error. The data are from a study of blood T cells in healthy people across ages. Study-wide context: About one barcoded beta molecule per two T cells was the capture yield of template switching.

Primers used in a second PCR of roughly 6 to 12 cycles were a sample-barcoded 5' primer and a J-beta primer mix. TCRdb re-called the 5' RACE reads through MiXCR, storing one row per CDR3 protein. The repertoire has 1.5 million to 2 million distinct CDR3 sequences, approximately 30% of them found once; the top ten carry less than 9.5%. The CDR3 has 20 residues. Germline V gene sequence: CDR1 SGHKS, CDR2 YYEKEE (reference sequence). The TCR originated in a woman in her 30s in good health. Material for sequencing was blood. V gene TRBV5-5 combines with J gene TRBJ2-7; the match to TRBD1 covers 7 bases. CDR3 sequence (DNA): TGTGTCAGCAGCTTGAAACGACAGGGATTCGAGGTCTGGGGCATTTACGAGCAGTACTTC. This encodes CVSSLKRQGFEVWGIYEQYF.